The following is a TCR beta chain sequence with its context. What it recognizes is unknown. The data stem from a study of PD-1 blockade in mismatch repair-deficient tumors. Across the study: Patients had eleven to twelve mismatch repair-deficient cancer types, all previously treated and progressing. Study conclusions and caveats: Rapid post-treatment expansion, then contraction, generally preceding radiologic response, marked tumor-resident clones.

V trimming: 4 bases; J trimming: 6 bases; junction bases outside the gene matches: 9. The CDR3 length is 15 residues. The V gene's germline CDR1 is SGHNT and CDR2 YYREEE (reference sequence). Repertoires were generated with immunoSEQ multiplex PCR, while TCRdb's copy carries only in-frame clones and drops some. The data show more than 40,000 clones, approximately 78% seen once. Every patient had mismatch repair deficiency by PCR or immunohistochemistry. TCRs were sequenced from three patients responding to pembrolizumab. This TCR was recovered from an adult with mismatch repair-deficient cancer. This chain connects TRBV5-4 to TRBJ1-4; 7 bases match TRBD1. The sample in question was peripheral blood, obtained 4 weeks after starting pembrolizumab. The CDR3 region has the DNA TGTGCCAGCAGCATGTCCGGGACAGCCGATGAAAAACTGTTTTTT. Translated: CASSMSGTADEKLFF.